This T cell receptor (beta chain) was sequenced in a study of CD8 T cells in ankylosing spondylitis (dated by TCRdb to about 2017). Looking at the study overall: The study set out to find disease-linked TCR variants by profiling T cell receptor beta repertoires in ankylosing spondylitis patients and healthy donors. The whole study cohort included 108 healthy donors and 25 ankylosing spondylitis patients. Samples of peripheral blood were taken, and for ankylosing spondylitis patients, synovial fluid was collected as well.

A word on this clonotype: Its cognate antigen has yet to be identified. No base-level quality is on record; no much larger clone is a single base apart.

General study outcomes and caveats: According to the report, matched synovial fluid samples from ankylosing spondylitis patients were significantly enriched for the disease-linked clones. The disease-linked clones had a CD8+ phenotype and were found at relatively low frequencies in peripheral blood. Blood from ankylosing spondylitis patients appeared to be characterized by a TCR beta motif composed of under 10 highly homologous amino acid variants. Some of the motif variants had been reported before in the synovial fluid and blood of reactive arthritis patients, a finding that suggests common disease-initiation mechanisms.

The instrument was an Illumina HiSeq 2500. Quantitative 5'-RACE with molecular barcodes was used to prepare TCR beta libraries. From the authors' description of their analysis: Disease-linked TCR variants were identified with a new computational method built on a probabilistic model of VDJ rearrangement. TCRdb handled the public reads itself, with Q25 trimming in fastp and clone calling in MiXCR, and kept productive beta chains. When rows share a CDR3 protein, they turn into one entry using the most common DNA and genes. What appears here as the V and J calls and clone size reflects TCRdb's work, not the paper's. The sample profile shows 290,000 or so distinct CDR3 sequences; roughly 20% of them were found once. Of the sample, 3.5% to 4.5% is held by the ten largest clones. Cut back by 5 bases and 0 bases, the V and J ends lie 14 bases apart. There are 16 amino acids in the CDR3, from cysteine to phenylalanine inclusive. Only the CDR3 part of the read is kept: 48 bases, read in frame from the first base. CDR1 SGHVS and CDR2 FQNEAQ are derived from the germline V gene.

The chain uses TRBV7-8 and TRBJ1-3; TRBD1 is possibly the D segment (6 matching bases). This sequence was found in a female donor with ankylosing spondylitis or in good health (not recorded which). The sample comprised blood, either unsorted or a sorted T cell fraction (not recorded which). The DNA sequence is TGTGCCAGCAGCCGCGACAGGCCTATCTCTGGAAACACCATATATTTT. The translation is CASSRDRPISGNTIYF.